The 24 T cell receptor beta chains reported below all come from one sample, sequenced in a study of CD8 T cells in Susac syndrome. When the RNA was reverse transcribed, random hexamers were used with an input of roughly 0.45 to 1 ug. MiXCR was run by TCRdb on the immunoSEQ multiplex PCR reads, yielding one entry per CDR3 protein. The profile shows around 200,000 distinct CDR3 sequences, roughly 96% of them singletons. Material: CD4+ T cells from PBMCs. Source of these receptors: a human donor in good health.

V and J are TRBV3-1 and TRBJ2-4; D possibly corresponds to TRBD2 (6 bases). The CDR3 sequence is 13 residues long. Germline CDR1 is LGHDT and CDR2 is YNNKEL (reference sequence). V lost 5 bases and J 15 bases, leaving 20 bases between the germline ends. The CDR3 nucleotides read TGTGCCAGCAGCTCCCCAACCGGGACTTTCGTGTACTTC. Translated, it gives CASSSPTGTFVYF.

The V gene is TRBV6-5, the J gene TRBJ2-5; the D is unclear. V was pared by 2 bases and J by 4 bases, with 8 bases between. The CDR3 is 13 residues long. Germline V CDR1 and CDR2: MNHEY, SVGAGI. The CDR3 coding sequence is TGTGCCAGCAGTTACAACGGTGGAGAGACCCAGTACTTC. The encoded protein is CASSYNGGETQYF.

The gene calls are TRBV7-8 and TRBJ2-2; TRBD2 agrees at 12 bases. Germline CDR1 and CDR2: SGHVS and FQNEAQ. The CDR3 is made up of 16 amino acids. Trimming removed 3 bases from V and 5 bases from J; junction bases left unmatched: 4. The CDR3, as DNA: TGTGCCAGCAGCTTCGCCGGGACTAGCGGGACCGGGGAGCTGTTTTTT. Amino acid sequence: CASSFAGTSGTGELFF.

The chain couples TRBV6-5 to TRBJ2-7; D tentatively reads TRBD1 or TRBD2 (5 bases each). V was cut by 7 bases and J by 2 bases, with 12 bases left in between. Germline V gene lookup returns CDR1 MNHEY and CDR2 SVGAGI. The CDR3 contains 13 residues. The CDR3 region has the DNA TGTGCCAGCAACCGGGGCAGGGCCTACGAGCAGTACTTC. Amino acid sequence: CASNRGRAYEQYF.

The V and J genes are TRBV5-1 and TRBJ2-7; D call uncertain. The CDR3 length is 14 residues. Germline V CDR1 and CDR2: SGHRS, YFSETQ. V was shortened by 2 bases and J by 2 bases, with 11 bases between the two germline ends. The DNA for the CDR3 is TGCGCCAGCAGCTTACTAAAGGGAACCTACGAGCAGTACTTC. Translation gives CASSLLKGTYEQYF.

The gene calls are TRBV18 and TRBJ2-5; TRBD1 or TRBD2 may be the D gene (6 bases each). The CDR3 consists of 14 residues. The germline gives CDR1 KGHSH, CDR2 LQKENI. The germline V and J ends were trimmed by 5 bases and 4 bases, with 14 bases remaining between them. In DNA, the CDR3 is TGTGCCAGCTCAAGGACTACAGGGTCAGAGACCCAGTACTTC. Its translation: CASSRTTGSETQYF.

The table lists this clonotype with a count of one. The V call is TRBV30, the J call TRBJ1-1; D remains unclear. V was pared by 5 bases and J by 11 bases, with 6 bases between. Per germline, CDR1 GTSNPN and CDR2 SVGIG (reference sequence). The CDR3 consists of 8 residues. This chain's CDR3 is CAWEWAFF. The CDR3, as DNA: TGTGCCTGGGAGTGGGCTTTCTTT.

V usage is TRBV14 and J usage is TRBJ2-1; no reliable D call. CDR1 and CDR2 from the germline V gene are SGHDN and FVKESK. The CDR3 has 13 amino acids. V dropped 4 bases and J dropped 7 bases, with 11 bases sitting between them. This CDR3 is CASSPNSGNEQFF. The CDR3 region has the DNA TGTGCCAGCAGCCCCAATTCCGGTAATGAGCAGTTCTTC.

The rearrangement uses TRBV6-6 and TRBJ2-1; 8 bases align to TRBD2. This CDR3 spans 15 amino acids. Germline V lookup: CDR1 MNHNY, CDR2 SVGAGI (reference sequence). After removal of 6 bases from V and 10 bases from J, the junction contained 14 bases not matched to a gene. CDR3 amino acids: CASSYEASGSVEQFF. In DNA form, the CDR3 reads TGTGCCAGCAGCTATGAGGCTAGCGGGTCTGTCGAGCAGTTCTTC.

The V and J genes are TRBV5-1 and TRBJ2-7; no definite D call. V shed 0 bases and J shed 6 bases, with 10 bases lying between them. Germline lookup yields CDR1 SGHRS and CDR2 YFSETQ. This CDR3 has 13 amino acids. The CDR3, as DNA: TGCGCCAGCAGCTTGGAACCGGCCCTCGAGCAGTACGTC. Its translation: CASSLEPALEQYV.

This chain joins TRBV5-1 and TRBJ2-5; a possible D gene is TRBD1 (6 bases). CDR3 length: 14 residues. Germline lookup yields CDR1 SGHRS and CDR2 YFSETQ. Trimming removed 5 bases from V and 0 bases from J, with 11 bases in between. CDR3 sequence reads: CASSSGHNQETQYF. CDR3 nucleotide sequence: TGCGCCAGCAGTTCGGGACACAACCAAGAGACCCAGTACTTC.

This chain connects TRBV13 to TRBJ1-6; perhaps TRBD1 as D (5 bases). This CDR3 has 14 amino acids. CDR1 is PRHDT and CDR2 is FYEKMQ in the germline V gene (reference sequence). V shed 7 bases and J shed 5 bases, with 12 bases lying between them. CDR3 sequence (DNA): TGTGCCAGCACCACTCGACAGAATAATTCACCCCTCCACTTT. Its translation: CASTTRQNNSPLHF.

The chain joins TRBV27 to TRBJ1-1; a possible D gene is TRBD1 (6 bases). The CDR3 extends over 14 amino acids. V dropped 6 bases and J dropped 0 bases, with 11 bases sitting between them. Germline V gene lookup returns CDR1 MNHEY and CDR2 SMNVEV (reference sequence). The CDR3 DNA sequence: TGTGCCAGCAGGTCAGGGGTCATGAACACTGAAGCTTTCTTT. Translating gives CASRSGVMNTEAFF.

V gene TRBV3-1 combines with J gene TRBJ1-2; D is possibly TRBD1 (5 bases). Deletions cut 5 bases from V and 7 bases from J, with 8 bases between. The germline CDR1 and CDR2 sequences are LGHDT and YNNKEL (reference sequence). The CDR3 length is 11 residues. The CDR3 here is CASSGDGGYTF. The CDR3 nucleotides read TGTGCCAGCAGCGGGGACGGTGGCTACACCTTC.

This clonotype was counted a single time. The chain combines TRBV10-3 with TRBJ1-2, with 7 bases fitting TRBD1. Germline-derived CDR1 and CDR2 are ENHRY and SYGVKD. Trimming at V came to 9 bases and at J to 6 bases, leaving 10 bases not matched to a gene. This CDR3 is built from 13 residues. For the CDR3, the DNA is TGTGCCATACGACAGGGAAGAGGGGATGGCTACACCTTC. Encoded protein: CAIRQGRGDGYTF.

The chain is built from TRBV12-3 or TRBV12-4 and TRBJ2-3; TRBD1 is a possible D gene (5 bases). Trimming removed 5 bases at V and 4 bases at J, with 19 bases between. The length of the CDR3 is 16 residues. CDR3 nucleotide sequence: TGTGCCAGCAGTCTAATAGCAGGGAAGGGGCCAGATACGCAGTATTTT. Amino acids: CASSLIAGKGPDTQYF.

This chain links TRBV24-1 with TRBJ2-1; tentative D call: TRBD2 (6 bases). The CDR3 sequence is 12 residues long. The germline V gene encodes CDR1 KGHDR and CDR2 SFDVKD. The ends were cut back, 9 bases at V and 3 bases at J, with 8 bases in the middle. In DNA form, the CDR3 reads TGTGCCACCGGGGGGTACTACAATGAGCAGTTCTTC. Its protein is CATGGYYNEQFF.

J is TRBJ2-7 and V is TRBV30; 7 bases are a match to TRBD1. The germline gives CDR1 GTSNPN, CDR2 SVGIG (reference sequence). V was clipped by 4 bases and J by 3 bases; unmatched bases: 9. This CDR3 has 14 residues. CDR3 in DNA: TGTGCCTGGAAACACCCCGACAGGGTCTACGAGCAGTACTTC. Translation: CAWKHPDRVYEQYF.

The genes are TRBV20-1 and TRBJ1-5, with D tentatively TRBD1 (6 bases). The V end was cut by 1 base, the J end by 3 bases, with 22 bases between. The CDR3 has 18 amino acids. Germline CDR1 is DFQATT and CDR2 is SNEGSKA (reference sequence). The DNA of the CDR3 is TGCAGTGCTAGAGGATCAATTAGCACAGGGTACTTCAATCAGCCCCAGCATTTT. Amino acids: CSARGSISTGYFNQPQHF.

This chain connects TRBV4-2 to TRBJ2-2; no clear D gene. The germline gives CDR1 LGHNA, CDR2 YNFKEQ. This CDR3 spans 14 amino acids. Trimming took off 8 bases at V and 1 base at J, with 11 bases between the two ends. CDR3 coding DNA: TGTGCCAGCGGTCAATCGTGGAACACCGGGGAGCTGTTTTTT. Translation gives CASGQSWNTGELFF.

The chain links TRBV3-1 to TRBJ1-1; weak D call: TRBD1 (6 bases). This CDR3 has 16 amino acids. The V and J ends lost 2 bases and 0 bases respectively, with 13 bases between them. Per the germline V gene, CDR1 is LGHDT and CDR2 is YNNKEL (reference sequence). The DNA for the CDR3 is TGTGCCAGCAGCCAATTTGACAGGTCCGTGAACACTGAAGCTTTCTTT. Translating gives CASSQFDRSVNTEAFF.

V and J are TRBV4-2 and TRBJ2-3, with D perhaps matching TRBD1 or TRBD2 (5 bases each). Germline values: CDR1 LGHNA, CDR2 YNFKEQ. Between the trimmed V and J ends, which lost 3 bases and 2 bases, there was a span of 6 bases. The CDR3 is made up of 13 amino acids. CDR3 bases: TGTGCCAGCAGCCAGGGGGACACAGATACGCAGTATTTT. Its protein is CASSQGDTDTQYF.

The chain employs TRBV20-1 and TRBJ2-3; 7 bases fit TRBD1. This CDR3 is 14 amino acids long. V was clipped by 4 bases and J by 2 bases; unmatched bases: 6. Germline V gene sequence: CDR1 DFQATT, CDR2 SNEGSKA (reference sequence). The DNA of the CDR3 is TGCAGTGCTATTGACAGGGACCACACAGATACGCAGTATTTT. The encoded protein is CSAIDRDHTDTQYF.

V usage is TRBV11-2 and J usage is TRBJ2-7; D tentatively reads TRBD1 or TRBD2 (5 bases each). CDR3 size: 15 residues. V was trimmed by 1 base and J by 0 bases, leaving 10 bases between them. Germline V gene lookup returns CDR1 SGHAT and CDR2 FQNNGV. This CDR3 is CASSLGGSPSYEQYF. CDR3 nucleotides: TGTGCCAGCAGCTTAGGGGGGAGTCCCTCCTACGAGCAGTACTTC.